The 3 T cell receptor beta chains below were found in one sample sequenced in a study of CD8+CD57+ T cells in acquired aplastic anemia. The authors sequenced patients whose flow cytometry had shown CD8+CD57+ cell expansion. TCR beta VDJ combinations and CDR3 sequences were profiled from genomic DNA. In TCRdb, the reads were re-called with MiXCR into one record per CDR3 protein. The repertoire includes around 150,000 distinct CDR3 sequences, over 70% of them detected once, and roughly half sits in the top ten. Sequenced material: sorted CD4+, CD8+, or CD8+CD57+ T cells (not recorded which) from PBMCs. The receptor source for this set is a human donor with aplastic anemia.

The chain recombines TRBV19 with TRBJ2-2; D unclear. The CDR3 extends over 14 amino acids. V was trimmed by 5 bases and J by 0 bases, leaving 7 bases between them. The germline CDR1 and CDR2 sequences are LNHDA and SQIVND (reference sequence). The CDR3 is CASSYRPNTGELFF. CDR3 nucleotides: TGTGCCAGTAGTTACAGACCGAACACCGGGGAGCTGTTTTTT.

This clonotype appeared once. V usage is TRBV2 and J usage is TRBJ2-7; 8 positions match TRBD1. The CDR3 runs 17 residues. The V gene end was trimmed by 4 bases and the J gene end by 3 bases; junction bases not matched to a gene: 14. Per germline, CDR1 SNHLY and CDR2 FYNNEI. CDR3 coding DNA: TGTGCCAGCAGTGCTCGCCTTTTACAGGGGGGTGACTACGAGCAGTACTTC. Translation: CASSARLLQGGDYEQYF.

As regards this clonotype: The conserved final phenylalanine or tryptophan is absent from the CDR3, which likely points to a read error. The V call is TRBV29-1, the J call TRBJ2-1, with 8 bases lining up with TRBD2. The J segment lost 7 bases and the V segment lost 3 bases, leaving 8 bases of the junction unmatched. The CDR3 spans 14 residues. Germline values: CDR1 SQVTM, CDR2 ANQGSEA. DNA for the CDR3: TGCAGCGTTGAGGAACGGGAGGGCACGAATGAGCAGTTCTCC. Translation gives CSVEEREGTNEQFS.